Following are 13 T cell receptor beta chains from one sample sequenced in a study of CD8+ T cells in alopecia areata. Treatment denoted: oral pan-JAK inhibitor, 5-10 mg twice daily. RNA extraction and reverse transcription yielded cDNA as sequencing template. Assay used: immunoSEQ multiplex PCR; TCRdb lists only in-frame clones, some missing. Among 75,000 to 80,000 clones listed, approximately 66% were seen once. This sample comprised CD8+ T cells sorted from blood, obtained at week 24, from a patient treated with tofacitinib. The receptors come from a human donor with alopecia areata.

The chain uses TRBV19 and TRBJ1-1; D call uncertain. The CDR3 contains 13 residues. Germline V CDR1 and CDR2: LNHDA, SQIVND (reference sequence). V lost 3 bases and J lost 1, with 6 bases in between. DNA of the CDR3: TGTGCCAGTAGTATTGGCCAGAACACTGAAGCTTTCTTT. It yields the protein CASSIGQNTEAFF.

The rearrangement joins TRBV4-2 to TRBJ2-1; 7 bases align to TRBD2. Germline assignment: CDR1 LGHNA and CDR2 YNFKEQ. The CDR3 extends over 13 amino acids. The junction had 4 bases not matched to a gene; V was cut back by 4 bases and J by 7 bases. The CDR3 DNA sequence: TGTGCCAGCAGCCGGGGGGGAGGGAATGAGCAGTTCTTC. It translates to CASSRGGGNEQFF.

This rearrangement joins TRBV5-1 to TRBJ2-7, with 11 bases matching TRBD1. V was pared by 5 bases and J by 4 bases, with 5 bases of the junction left unmatched. The V gene's germline CDR1 is SGHRS and CDR2 YFSETQ. This CDR3 spans 14 amino acids. Written as DNA, the CDR3 is TGCGCCAGCAGTCAAGGGACAGGGGGTTACGAGCAGTACTTC. Residues: CASSQGTGGYEQYF.

This rearrangement joins TRBV29-1 to TRBJ2-6, with D possibly matching TRBD2 (6 bases). The germline gives CDR1 SQVTM, CDR2 ANQGSEA. The CDR3 has 17 residues. The ends were cut back, 1 base at V and 0 bases at J, with 13 bases in the middle. DNA for the CDR3: TGCAGCGTTGAAGGGACCGGGGGACCCTCTGGGGCCAACGTCCTGACTTTC. Protein sequence: CSVEGTGGPSGANVLTF.

The rearrangement uses TRBV4-3 and TRBJ1-5; maybe TRBD1 (5 bases). The CDR3 sequence is 17 residues long. V was trimmed by 0 bases and J by 0 bases, leaving 12 bases between them. Germline CDR1 LGHNA, CDR2 YSLEER. CDR3 sequence (DNA): TGCGCCAGCAGCCAAGATCCCAGGGCGCATAGCAATCAGCCCCAGCATTTT. Encoded protein: CASSQDPRAHSNQPQHF.

The chain couples TRBV7-9 to TRBJ2-1; 11 positions match TRBD2. Germline V gene data show CDR1 as SEHNR and CDR2 as FQNEAQ (reference sequence). The length of the CDR3 is 14 residues. Trimming at V came to 3 bases and at J to 7 bases, leaving 2 bases not matched to a gene. CDR3 in DNA: TGTGCCAGCAGCTTCTCTAGCGGGAGGAATGAGCAGTTCTTC. Protein sequence: CASSFSSGRNEQFF.

The V and J genes are TRBV4-1 and TRBJ2-1; 12 bases are a match to TRBD2. CDR1 and CDR2 from the germline V gene are MGHRA and YSYEKL. The CDR3 has 16 amino acids. Trimming at V came to 0 bases and at J to 8 bases, leaving 5 bases not matched to a gene. The CDR3 DNA reads as TGCGCCAGCAGCCAAGATCGACTAGCGGGAGTCTATGAGCAGTTCTTC. As protein: CASSQDRLAGVYEQFF.

V gene TRBV25-1 combines with J gene TRBJ2-5; D is uncertain. The J call may not be correct, given that the DNA end is closer to TRBJ2-7. Germline V gives CDR1 MGHDK, CDR2 SYGVNS. The length of the CDR3 is 12 residues. In DNA form, the CDR3 reads TGTGCCAGCAGTGAATGGGGCTACGAGCAGTACTTC. Translation: CASSEWGYEQYF.

This clone came up many times. This rearrangement joins TRBV7-6 to TRBJ1-4; 9 bases map to TRBD1. The CDR3 spans 14 residues. CDR1 and CDR2 (germline): SGHVS, FNYEAQ. With V trimmed by 5 bases and J by 7 bases, 5 bases remained unmatched. The chain's CDR3 is CASSNRGPLEKLFF. Written as DNA, the CDR3 is TGTGCCAGCAGCAACAGGGGGCCACTTGAAAAACTGTTTTTT.

The chain carries TRBV5-1 and TRBJ2-1; 7 nucleotides match TRBD1. Germline V CDR1 and CDR2: SGHRS, YFSETQ. V trimming: 2 bases; J trimming: 6 bases; junction bases outside the gene matches: 2. The CDR3 is 13 residues long. The CDR3: CASSFAGGNEQFF. In DNA form, the CDR3 reads TGCGCCAGCAGCTTCGCAGGGGGCAATGAGCAGTTCTTC.

This clone was seen only a few times. V usage is TRBV27 and J usage is TRBJ2-4; 8 bases agree with TRBD1. CDR3 size: 18 residues. Unmatched junction bases numbered 14, after V lost 4 bases and J lost 3 bases. Germline V gene lookup returns CDR1 MNHEY and CDR2 SMNVEV (reference sequence). The DNA for the CDR3 is TGTGCCAGCAGTTCCCGGACAGGGCTTACTATAGGCAAAAACATTCAGTACTTC. Protein product: CASSSRTGLTIGKNIQYF.

This clone is labeled medium-sized. The rearrangement joins TRBV19 to TRBJ1-1, with TRBD1 matching 8 bases. The junction had 18 bases not matched to a gene; V was cut back by 3 bases and J by 6 bases. The CDR3 extends over 18 amino acids. Looked up from germline, CDR1 is LNHDA and CDR2 is SQIVND (reference sequence). The CDR3 reads CASSIASGQASLSAEAFF. The CDR3 nucleotides are TGTGCCAGTAGTATTGCCTCGGGACAGGCGTCCTTAAGCGCTGAAGCTTTCTTT.

This clone was counted a single time. The chain uses TRBV27 and TRBJ2-1; D is undetermined. CDR3 size: 13 residues. Germline V gives CDR1 MNHEY, CDR2 SMNVEV (reference sequence). Deletions cut 4 bases from V and 6 bases from J, with 10 bases between. CDR3 nucleotides: TGTGCCAGCAGTTCCCTCGGCATCAATGAGCAGTTCTTC. Translated, it gives CASSSLGINEQFF.